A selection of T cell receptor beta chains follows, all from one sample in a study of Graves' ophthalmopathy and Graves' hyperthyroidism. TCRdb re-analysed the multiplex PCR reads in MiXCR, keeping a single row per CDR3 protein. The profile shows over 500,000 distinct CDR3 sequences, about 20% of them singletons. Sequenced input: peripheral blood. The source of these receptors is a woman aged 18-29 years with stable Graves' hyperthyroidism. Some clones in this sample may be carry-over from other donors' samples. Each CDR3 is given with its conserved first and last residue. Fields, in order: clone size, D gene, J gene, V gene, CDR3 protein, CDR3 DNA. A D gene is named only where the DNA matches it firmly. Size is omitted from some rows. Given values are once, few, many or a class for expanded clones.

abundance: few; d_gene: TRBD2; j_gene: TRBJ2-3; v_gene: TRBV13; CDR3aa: CASSLSGTRSTDTQYF; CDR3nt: TGTGCCAGCAGCTTATCCGGGACTAGAAGCACAGATACGCAGTATTTT
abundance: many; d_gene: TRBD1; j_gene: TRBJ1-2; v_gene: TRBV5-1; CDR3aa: CASSSGPGQANYYGYTF; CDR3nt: TGCGCCAGCAGCTCCGGACCGGGACAGGCCAACTACTATGGCTACACCTTC
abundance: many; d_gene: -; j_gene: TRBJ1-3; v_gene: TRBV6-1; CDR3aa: CASKAVISGNTIYF; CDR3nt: TGTGCCAGCAAAGCCGTAATCTCTGGAAACACCATATATTTT
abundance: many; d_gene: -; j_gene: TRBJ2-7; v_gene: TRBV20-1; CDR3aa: CSARGPNRGGTRQYF; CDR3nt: TGCAGTGCTAGAGGACCAAACAGGGGTGGGACTAGGCAGTACTTC
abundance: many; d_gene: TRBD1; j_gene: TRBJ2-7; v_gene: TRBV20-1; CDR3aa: CSASYSGTGTYEQYF; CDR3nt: TGCAGTGCTAGCTACTCCGGGACAGGGACCTACGAGCAGTACTTC
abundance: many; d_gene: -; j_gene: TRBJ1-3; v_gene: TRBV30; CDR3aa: CAGYRGNTIYF; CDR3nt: TGTGCCGGGTACAGGGGAAACACCATATATTTT
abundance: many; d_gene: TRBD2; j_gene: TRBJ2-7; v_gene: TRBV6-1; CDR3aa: CASSRGTSGSYEQYF; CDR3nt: TGTGCCAGCAGTCGGGGGACTAGCGGTTCCTACGAGCAGTACTTC
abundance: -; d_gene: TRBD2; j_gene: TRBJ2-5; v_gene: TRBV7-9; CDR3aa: CASSSSGTAWETQYF; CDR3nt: TGTGCCAGCAGCTCTAGCGGGACAGCCTGGGAGACCCAGTACTTC
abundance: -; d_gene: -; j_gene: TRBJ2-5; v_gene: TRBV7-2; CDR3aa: CASSLSRTSETQYF; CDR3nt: TGTGCCAGCAGCTTAAGTCGAACGTCAGAGACCCAGTACTTC
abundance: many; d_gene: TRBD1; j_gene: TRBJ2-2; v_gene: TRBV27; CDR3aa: CASSYGTGNTGELFF; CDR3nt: TGTGCCAGCAGTTACGGGACAGGCAACACCGGGGAGCTGTTTTTT
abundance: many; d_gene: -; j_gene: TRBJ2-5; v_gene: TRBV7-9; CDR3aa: CASKGGGPRPAETQYF; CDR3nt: TGTGCCAGCAAAGGGGGAGGGCCCCGGCCCGCAGAGACCCAGTACTTC
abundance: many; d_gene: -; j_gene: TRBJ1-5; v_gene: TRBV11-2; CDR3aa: CASSPERSGYSNQPQHF; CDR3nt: TGTGCCAGCAGCCCAGAGAGATCGGGTTATAGCAATCAGCCCCAGCATTTT
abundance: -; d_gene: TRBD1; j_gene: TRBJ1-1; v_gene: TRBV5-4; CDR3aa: CASSVYRGDTEACF; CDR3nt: TGTGCCAGCAGCGTCTACAGGGGGGACACTGAAGCTTGCTTT
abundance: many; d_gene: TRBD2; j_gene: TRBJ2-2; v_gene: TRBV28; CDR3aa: CASEGTSGTGELFF; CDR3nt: TGTGCCAGCGAGGGGACTAGCGGGACCGGGGAGCTGTTTTTT
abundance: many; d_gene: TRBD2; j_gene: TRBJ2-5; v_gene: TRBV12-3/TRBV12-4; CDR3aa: CASSYPVTSGVETQYF; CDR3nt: TGTGCCAGCAGTTATCCTGTTACTAGCGGGGTAGAGACCCAGTACTTC
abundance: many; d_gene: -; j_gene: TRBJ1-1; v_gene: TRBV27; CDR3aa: CASSPTDLGSTEAFF; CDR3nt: TGTGCCAGCAGTCCAACGGACCTGGGGAGTACTGAAGCTTTCTTT
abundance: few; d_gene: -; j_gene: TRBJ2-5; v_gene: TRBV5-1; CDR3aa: CASSLTGLVQETQYF; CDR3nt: TGCGCCAGCAGCTTGACCGGGCTTGTCCAAGAGACCCAGTACTTC
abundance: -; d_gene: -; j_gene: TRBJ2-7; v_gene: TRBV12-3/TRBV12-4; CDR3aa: CASSFPNYEQYF; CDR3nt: TGTGCCAGCAGTTTTCCGAACTACGAGCAGTACTTC
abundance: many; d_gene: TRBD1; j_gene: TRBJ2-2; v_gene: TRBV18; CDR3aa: CASSPRQGTGELFF; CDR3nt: TGTGCCAGCTCACCAAGACAGGGAACCGGGGAGCTGTTTTTT
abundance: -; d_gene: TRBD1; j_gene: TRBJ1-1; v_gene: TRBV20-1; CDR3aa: CSASVARGRVNTEAFF; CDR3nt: TGCAGTGCTAGCGTTGCCAGGGGGCGGGTGAACACTGAAGCTTTCTTT
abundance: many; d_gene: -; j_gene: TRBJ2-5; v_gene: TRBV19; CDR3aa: CASRGPDRETQYF; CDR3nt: TGTGCCAGTAGGGGCCCTGACCGGGAGACCCAGTACTTC
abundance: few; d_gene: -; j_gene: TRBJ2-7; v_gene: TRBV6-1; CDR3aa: CAIGPNLREQYF; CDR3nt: TGTGCCATTGGCCCTAACTTGAGGGAGCAGTACTTC
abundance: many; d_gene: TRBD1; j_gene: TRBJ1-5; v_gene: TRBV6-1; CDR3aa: CASSTLDRAKNQPQHF; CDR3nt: TGTGCCAGCAGTACCCTGGACAGGGCGAAAAATCAGCCCCAGCATTTT
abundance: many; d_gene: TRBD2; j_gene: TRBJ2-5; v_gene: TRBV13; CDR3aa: CASSPAGEVPNRVETQYF; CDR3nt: TGTGCCAGCAGCCCAGCGGGGGAGGTACCAAATCGTGTGGAGACCCAGTACTTC
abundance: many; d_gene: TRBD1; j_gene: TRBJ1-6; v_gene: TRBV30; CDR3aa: CAWSRRTGSSPLHF; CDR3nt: TGTGCCTGGAGTCGCAGGACAGGGAGTTCACCCCTCCACTTT
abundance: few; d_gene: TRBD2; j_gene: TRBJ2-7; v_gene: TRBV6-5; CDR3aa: CASSYALAGGSTYEQYF; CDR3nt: TGTGCCAGCAGTTACGCCTTAGCGGGGGGGAGTACATACGAGCAGTACTTC
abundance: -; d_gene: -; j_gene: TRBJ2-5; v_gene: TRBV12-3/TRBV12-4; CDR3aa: CASSLMSPLFQETQYF; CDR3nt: TGTGCCAGCAGTTTAATGTCCCCCCTATTCCAAGAGACCCAGTACTTC
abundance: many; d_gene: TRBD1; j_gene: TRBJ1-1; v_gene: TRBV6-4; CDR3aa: CASSDPSTGSRAEAFF; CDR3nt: TGTGCCAGCAGTGACCCGTCGACAGGGAGCAGGGCTGAAGCTTTCTTT
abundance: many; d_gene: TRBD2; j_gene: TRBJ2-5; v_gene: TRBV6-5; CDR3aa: CASSYMETSAIQETQYF; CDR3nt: TGTGCCAGCAGTTACATGGAAACTAGCGCAATACAAGAGACCCAGTACTTC
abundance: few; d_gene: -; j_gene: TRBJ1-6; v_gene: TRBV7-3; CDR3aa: CASSPEGRVGSPLHF; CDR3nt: TGTGCCAGCAGCCCCGAGGGCAGGGTTGGTTCACCCCTCCACTTT
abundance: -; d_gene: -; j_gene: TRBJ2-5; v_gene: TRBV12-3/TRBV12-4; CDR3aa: CASSLQGATQYF; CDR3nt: TGTGCCAGCAGTTTGCAGGGAGCGACCCAGTACTTC
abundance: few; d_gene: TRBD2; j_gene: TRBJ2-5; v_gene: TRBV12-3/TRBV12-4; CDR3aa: CASSSPGRGGETQYF; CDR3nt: TGTGCCAGCAGTTCCCCGGGGCGGGGAGGGGAGACCCAGTACTTC
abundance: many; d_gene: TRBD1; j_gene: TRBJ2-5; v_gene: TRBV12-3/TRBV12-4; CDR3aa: CASSLTGDETQYF; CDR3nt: TGTGCCAGCAGTTTAACAGGGGACGAGACCCAGTACTTC
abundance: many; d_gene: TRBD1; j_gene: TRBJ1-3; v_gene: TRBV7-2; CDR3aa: CASSPDRGSGNTIYF; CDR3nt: TGTGCCAGCAGCCCGGACAGGGGATCAGGAAACACCATATATTTT
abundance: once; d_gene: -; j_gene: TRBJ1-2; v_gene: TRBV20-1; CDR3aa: CSASDFWGRGYTF; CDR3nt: TGCAGTGCTAGCGACTTCTGGGGAAGAGGCTACACCTTC
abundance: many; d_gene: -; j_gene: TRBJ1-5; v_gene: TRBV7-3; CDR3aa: CASSSMADQPQHF; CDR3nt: TGTGCCAGCAGCTCGATGGCAGATCAGCCCCAGCATTTT
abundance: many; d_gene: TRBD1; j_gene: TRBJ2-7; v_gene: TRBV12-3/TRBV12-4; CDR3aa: CASSLGTDEQYF; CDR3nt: TGTGCCAGCAGCCTCGGGACAGACGAGCAGTACTTC
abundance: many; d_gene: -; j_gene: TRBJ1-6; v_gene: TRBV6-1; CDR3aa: CASRREGGSYNSPLHF; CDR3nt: TGTGCCAGCAGGCGAGAAGGGGGCTCCTATAATTCACCCCTCCACTTT
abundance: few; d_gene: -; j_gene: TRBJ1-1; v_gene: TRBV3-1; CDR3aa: CASSQGAGFSGTEAFF; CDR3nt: TGTGCCAGCAGCCAAGGGGCAGGTTTTTCGGGCACTGAAGCTTTCTTT
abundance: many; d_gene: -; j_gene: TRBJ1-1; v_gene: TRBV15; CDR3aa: CATSISRQNTEAFF; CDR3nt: TGTGCCACCAGCATTAGCAGGCAGAACACTGAAGCTTTCTTT
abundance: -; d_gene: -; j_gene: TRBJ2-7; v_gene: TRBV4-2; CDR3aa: CASSQETGLVYEQYF; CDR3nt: TGTGCCAGCAGCCAAGAGACGGGACTTGTCTACGAGCAGTACTTC
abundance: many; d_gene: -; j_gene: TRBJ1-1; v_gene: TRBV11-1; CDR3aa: CASRSRRDTEAFF; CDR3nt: TGTGCCAGCAGATCCCGACGGGACACTGAAGCTTTCTTT
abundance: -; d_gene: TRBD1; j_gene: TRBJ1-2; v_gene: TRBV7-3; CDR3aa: CASSSDRDHGYTF; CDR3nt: TGTGCCAGCAGCTCTGACAGGGACCATGGCTACACCTTC
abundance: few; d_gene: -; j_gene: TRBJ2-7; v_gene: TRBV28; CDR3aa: CASSFGGSEQYF; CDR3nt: TGTGCCAGCAGTTTTGGGGGAAGCGAGCAGTACTTC
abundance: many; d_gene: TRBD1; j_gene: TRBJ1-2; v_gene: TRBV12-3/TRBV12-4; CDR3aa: CASSLDRERGYTF; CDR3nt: TGTGCCAGCAGCCTCGACAGGGAACGTGGCTACACCTTC
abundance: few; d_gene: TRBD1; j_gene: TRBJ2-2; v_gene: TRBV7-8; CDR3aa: CASSPDRVGTGELFF; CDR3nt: TGTGCCAGCAGTCCCGACAGGGTGGGCACCGGGGAGCTGTTTTTT
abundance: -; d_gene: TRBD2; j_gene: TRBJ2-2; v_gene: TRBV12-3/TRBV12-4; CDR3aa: CASSLAGELAGELFF; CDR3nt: TGTGCCAGCAGCTTAGCGGGAGAGTTGGCCGGGGAGCTGTTTTTT
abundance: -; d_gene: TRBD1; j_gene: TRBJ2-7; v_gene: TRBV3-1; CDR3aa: CASSGQTGSYEQYF; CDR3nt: TGTGCCAGCAGCGGACAGACAGGGAGCTACGAGCAGTACTTC
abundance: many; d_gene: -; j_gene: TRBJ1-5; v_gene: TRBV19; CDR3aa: CASSNRGGGQPQHF; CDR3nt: TGTGCCAGTAGTAATCGGGGCGGGGGACAGCCCCAGCATTTT
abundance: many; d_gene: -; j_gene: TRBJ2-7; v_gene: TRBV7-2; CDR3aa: CASSLEAIYEQYF; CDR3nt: TGTGCCAGCAGCTTAGAGGCGATCTACGAGCAGTACTTC
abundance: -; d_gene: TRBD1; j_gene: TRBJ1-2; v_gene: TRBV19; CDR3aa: CASIPGTGGPSRFGYTF; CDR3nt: TGTGCCAGTATCCCGGGGACAGGGGGTCCCTCAAGGTTTGGCTACACCTTC
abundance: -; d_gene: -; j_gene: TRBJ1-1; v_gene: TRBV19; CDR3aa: CASSIQDLGTEAFF; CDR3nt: TGTGCCAGTAGTATCCAGGACCTGGGCACTGAAGCTTTCTTT
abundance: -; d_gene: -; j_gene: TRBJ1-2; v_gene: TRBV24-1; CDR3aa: CATSGGAHYGYTF; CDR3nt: TGTGCCACCAGTGGAGGGGCCCACTATGGCTACACCTTC
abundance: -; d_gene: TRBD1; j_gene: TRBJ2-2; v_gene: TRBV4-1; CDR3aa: CASSQEGADRVNTGELFF; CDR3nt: TGCGCCAGCAGCCAAGAGGGGGCCGACAGGGTGAACACCGGGGAGCTGTTTTTT
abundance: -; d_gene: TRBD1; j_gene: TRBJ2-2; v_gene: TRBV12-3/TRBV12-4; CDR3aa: CASSDREPDGELFF; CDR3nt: TGTGCCAGCAGTGACAGGGAACCGGACGGGGAGCTGTTTTTT
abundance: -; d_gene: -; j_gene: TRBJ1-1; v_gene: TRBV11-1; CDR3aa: CASTLRAVNTEAFF; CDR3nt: TGTGCCAGCACCCTCCGGGCGGTGAACACTGAAGCTTTCTTT